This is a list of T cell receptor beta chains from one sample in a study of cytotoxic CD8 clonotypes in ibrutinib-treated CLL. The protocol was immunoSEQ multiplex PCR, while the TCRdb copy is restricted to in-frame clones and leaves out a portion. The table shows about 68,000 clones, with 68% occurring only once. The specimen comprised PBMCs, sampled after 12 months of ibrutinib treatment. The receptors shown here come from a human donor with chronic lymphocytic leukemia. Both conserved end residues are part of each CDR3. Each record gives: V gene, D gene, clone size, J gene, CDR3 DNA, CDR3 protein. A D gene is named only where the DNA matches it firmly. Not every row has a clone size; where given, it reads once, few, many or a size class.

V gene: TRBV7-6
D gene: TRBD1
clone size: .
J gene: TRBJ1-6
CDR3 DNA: TGTGCCAGCAGCTTAAATAGGGGGCACTCTAATTCACCCCTCCACTTT
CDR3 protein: CASSLNRGHSNSPLHF

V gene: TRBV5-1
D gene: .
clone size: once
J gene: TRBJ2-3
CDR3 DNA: TGCGCCAGCAGCCCCCGGACTACCATAGGTTATGATACGCAGTATTTT
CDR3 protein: CASSPRTTIGYDTQYF

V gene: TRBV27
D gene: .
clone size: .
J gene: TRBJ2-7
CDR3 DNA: TGTGCCAGCAGTTTACGGACTGGTTACTCCTACGAGCAGTACTTC
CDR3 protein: CASSLRTGYSYEQYF

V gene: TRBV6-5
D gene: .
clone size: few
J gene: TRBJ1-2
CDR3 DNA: TGTGCCAGCAGTTACCTGCCAGGACAGCTCCGTTATGGCTACACCTTC
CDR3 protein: CASSYLPGQLRYGYTF

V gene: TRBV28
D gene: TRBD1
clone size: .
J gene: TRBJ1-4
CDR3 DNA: TGTGCCAGCACCCCCTCCGGGACAGGGCCTGAAAAACTGTTTTTT
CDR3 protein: CASTPSGTGPEKLFF

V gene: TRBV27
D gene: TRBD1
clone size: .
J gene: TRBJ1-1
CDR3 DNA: TGTGCCAGCAGTCCGGGACAGACCTTGAACACTGAAGCTTTCTTT
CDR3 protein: CASSPGQTLNTEAFF

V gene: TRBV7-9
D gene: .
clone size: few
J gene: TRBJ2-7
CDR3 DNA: TGTGCCAGCATGGATAGGAATAACGAGCAGTACTTC
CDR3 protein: CASMDRNNEQYF

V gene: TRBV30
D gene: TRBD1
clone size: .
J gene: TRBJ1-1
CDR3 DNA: TGTGCCTGGATCGGGACAGGGGGCCAGAGTGAAGCTTTCTTT
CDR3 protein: CAWIGTGGQSEAFF

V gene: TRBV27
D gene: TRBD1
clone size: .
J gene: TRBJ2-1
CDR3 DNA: TGTGCCAGCAGTTCTCGACAGGGATCGGATAGAAATGAGCAGTTCTTC
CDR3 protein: CASSSRQGSDRNEQFF

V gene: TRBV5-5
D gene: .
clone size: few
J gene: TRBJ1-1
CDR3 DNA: TGTGCCAGCAGCTTTGGGACATCGAACACTGAAGCTTTCTTT
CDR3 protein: CASSFGTSNTEAFF

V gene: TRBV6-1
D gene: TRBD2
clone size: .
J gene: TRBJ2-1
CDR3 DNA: TGTGCCAGCAGCAGAACCGGGAGGGGTGGCAATGAGCAGTTCTTC
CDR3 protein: CASSRTGRGGNEQFF

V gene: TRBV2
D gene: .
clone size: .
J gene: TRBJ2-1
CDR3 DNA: TGTGCCAGCTCCCTGACGATTAGCTTAAATGAGCAGTTCTTC
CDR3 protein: CASSLTISLNEQFF

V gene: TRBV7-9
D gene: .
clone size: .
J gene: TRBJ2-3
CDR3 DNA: TGTGCCAGCAGCAAACCGATTAGCACTACCTCAGATACGCAGTATTTT
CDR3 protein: CASSKPISTTSDTQYF

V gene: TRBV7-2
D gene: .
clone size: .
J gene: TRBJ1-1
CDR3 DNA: TGTGCCAGCAGCTCTGGGGACAATTTTAACACTGAAGCTTTCTTT
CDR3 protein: CASSSGDNFNTEAFF

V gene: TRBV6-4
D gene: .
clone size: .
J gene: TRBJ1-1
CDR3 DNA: TGTGCCAGCAGTGACGGCGGCATGAACACTGAAGCTTTCTTT
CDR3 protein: CASSDGGMNTEAFF

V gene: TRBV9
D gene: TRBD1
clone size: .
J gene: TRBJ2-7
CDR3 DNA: TGTGCCAGCAGCGTAGAACAGGGGACGTGGCAGTACTTC
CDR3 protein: CASSVEQGTWQYF

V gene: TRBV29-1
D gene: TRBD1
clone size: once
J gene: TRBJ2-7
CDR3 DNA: TGCAGCGTGTTTGTTGGGACAGGTAACGAGCAGTACTTC
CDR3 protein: CSVFVGTGNEQYF

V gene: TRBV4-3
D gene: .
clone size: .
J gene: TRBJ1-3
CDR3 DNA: TGCGCCAGCAGCCAAGATCACGGCCGCTCTGGAAACACCATATATTTT
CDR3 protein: CASSQDHGRSGNTIYF

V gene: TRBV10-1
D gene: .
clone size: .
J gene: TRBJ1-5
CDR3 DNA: TGCGCCAGCAGTTACAGTAGCAATCAGCCCCAGCATTTT
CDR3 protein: CASSYSSNQPQHF

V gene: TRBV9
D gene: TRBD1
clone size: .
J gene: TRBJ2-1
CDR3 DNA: TGTGCCAGCAGCGCTCCTTCGGGGACAGGGTTAAGTTCCTCCTACAATGAGCAGTTCTTC
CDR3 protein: CASSAPSGTGLSSSYNEQFF

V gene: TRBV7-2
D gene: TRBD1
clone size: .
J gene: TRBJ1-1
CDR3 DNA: TGTGCCAGCAGCTTAGGGGGACAGGGGAACACTGAAGCTTTCTTT
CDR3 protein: CASSLGGQGNTEAFF

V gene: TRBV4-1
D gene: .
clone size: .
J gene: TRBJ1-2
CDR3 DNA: TGCGCCAGCAGCCAAGGACGGGCAAACTATGGCTACACCTTC
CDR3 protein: CASSQGRANYGYTF

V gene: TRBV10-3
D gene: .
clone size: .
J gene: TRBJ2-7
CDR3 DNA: TGTGCCATCAGTGAGTCGACTAACGGGATCTACGAGCAGTACTTC
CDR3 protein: CAISESTNGIYEQYF

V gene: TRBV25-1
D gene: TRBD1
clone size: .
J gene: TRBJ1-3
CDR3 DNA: TGTGCCAGCAGTCTAGGGACAGGGGGCTCCTCTGGAAACACCATATATTTT
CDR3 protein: CASSLGTGGSSGNTIYF

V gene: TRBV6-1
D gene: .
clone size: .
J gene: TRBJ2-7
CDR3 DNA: TGTGCCAGCAGTGTACAAAGGATTGAGCAGTACTTC
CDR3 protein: CASSVQRIEQYF

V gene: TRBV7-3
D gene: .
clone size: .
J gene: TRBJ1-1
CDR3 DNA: TGTGCCAGCAGCTCGGGTTTAGGGACTGAAGCTTTCTTT
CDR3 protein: CASSSGLGTEAFF

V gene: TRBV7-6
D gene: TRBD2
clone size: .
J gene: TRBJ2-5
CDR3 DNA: TGTGCCAGCAGCATCGGGACTAACCAAGAGACCCAGTACTTC
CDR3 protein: CASSIGTNQETQYF

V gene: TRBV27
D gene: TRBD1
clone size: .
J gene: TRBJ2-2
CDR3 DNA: TGTGCCAGCAAAATGCTTGATAGGGGGCACACCGGGGAGCTGTTTTTT
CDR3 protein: CASKMLDRGHTGELFF

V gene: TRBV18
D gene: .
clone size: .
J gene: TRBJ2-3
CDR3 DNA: TGTGCCAGCTCACCACTCGGGGTGGATACGCAGTATTTT
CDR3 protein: CASSPLGVDTQYF

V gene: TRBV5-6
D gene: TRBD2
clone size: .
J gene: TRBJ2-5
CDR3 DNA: TGTGCCAGCAGCTTGGGTGGACTAGGGCAAGAGACCCAGTACTTC
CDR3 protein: CASSLGGLGQETQYF

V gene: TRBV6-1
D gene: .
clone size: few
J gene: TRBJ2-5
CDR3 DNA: TGTGCCAGCAGTGAAGAGTCAGCCCAAGAGACCCAGTACTTC
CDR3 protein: CASSEESAQETQYF

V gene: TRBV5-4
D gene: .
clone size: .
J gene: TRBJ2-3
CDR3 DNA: TGTGCCAGCAGCTTGCCCCAGTTCGGTACGCAGTATTTT
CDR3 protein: CASSLPQFGTQYF

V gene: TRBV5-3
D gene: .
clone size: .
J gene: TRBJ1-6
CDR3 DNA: TGTGCCAGAAGCTTGGCTAGGTTTTCACCCCTCCACTTT
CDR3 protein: CARSLARFSPLHF

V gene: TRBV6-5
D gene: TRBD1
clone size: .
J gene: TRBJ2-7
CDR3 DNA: TGTGCCAGCAGTTACTCAGCGGCACAGGGGGTCAACGAGCAATACTTC
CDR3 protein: CASSYSAAQGVNEQYF

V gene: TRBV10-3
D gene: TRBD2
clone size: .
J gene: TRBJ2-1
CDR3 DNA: TGTGCCATCAGGGCCGGGACTAGCGGCTCTAGCTCCTACAATGAGCAGTTCTTC
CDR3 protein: CAIRAGTSGSSSYNEQFF

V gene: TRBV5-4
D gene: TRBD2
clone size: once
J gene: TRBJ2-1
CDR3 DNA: TGTGCCAGCAGCGCGGGAGCGGGGGACAACAATGAGCAGTTCTTC
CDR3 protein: CASSAGAGDNNEQFF

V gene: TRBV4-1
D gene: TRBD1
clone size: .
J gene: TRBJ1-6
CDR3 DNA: TGCGCCAGCAGCCAAGATTGGGACAGGGCCGACTATAATTCACCCCTCCACTTT
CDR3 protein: CASSQDWDRADYNSPLHF

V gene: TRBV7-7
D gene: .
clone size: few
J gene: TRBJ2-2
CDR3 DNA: TGTGCCAGCTCAAGGGGGGGAGACACCGGGGAGCTGTTTTTT
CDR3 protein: CASSRGGDTGELFF

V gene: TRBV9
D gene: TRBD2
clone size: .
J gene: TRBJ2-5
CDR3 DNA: TGTGCCAGCAGCGCGACTAGCGGGGGGGGTGAGACCCAGTACTTC
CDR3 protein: CASSATSGGGETQYF

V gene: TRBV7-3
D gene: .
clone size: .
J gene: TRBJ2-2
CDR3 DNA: TGTGCCAGCAGCTTAAAACCCGGGGAGCTGTTTTTT
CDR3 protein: CASSLKPGELFF

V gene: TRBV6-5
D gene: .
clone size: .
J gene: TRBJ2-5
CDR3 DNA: TGTGCCAGCAGAGAGACGGCAGGGGGGGGGACCCAGTACTTC
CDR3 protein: CASRETAGGGTQYF

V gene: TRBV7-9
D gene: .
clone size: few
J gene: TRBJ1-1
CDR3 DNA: TGTGCCAGCAGCCCGTCCGCATTAGGAACCACTGAAGCTTTCTTT
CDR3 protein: CASSPSALGTTEAFF

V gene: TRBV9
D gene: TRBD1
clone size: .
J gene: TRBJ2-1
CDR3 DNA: TGTGCCAGCAGCGTTGTGCCAGGGGGCTGGGATGAGCAGTTCTTC
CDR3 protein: CASSVVPGGWDEQFF

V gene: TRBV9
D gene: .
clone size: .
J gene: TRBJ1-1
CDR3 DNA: TGTGCCAGCAGCGTAGAAGGGGGGAACACTGAAGCTTTCTTT
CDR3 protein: CASSVEGGNTEAFF

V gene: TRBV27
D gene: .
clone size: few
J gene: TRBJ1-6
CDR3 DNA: TGTGCCAGCAGTCCCCAGGTGGATAATTCACCCCTCCACTTT
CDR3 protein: CASSPQVDNSPLHF

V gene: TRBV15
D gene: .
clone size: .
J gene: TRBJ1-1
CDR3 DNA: TGTGCCACCAGCAGGACAGAGTCCGAAGCTTTCTTT
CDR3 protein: CATSRTESEAFF

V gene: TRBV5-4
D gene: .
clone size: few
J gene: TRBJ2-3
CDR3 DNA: TGTGCCAGCAGCTTCCATGACACAGATACGCAGTATTTT
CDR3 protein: CASSFHDTDTQYF

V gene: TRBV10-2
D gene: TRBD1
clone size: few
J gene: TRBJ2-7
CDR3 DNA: TGCGCCAGCAAGCGAGAGGGTGGGACAGGGGAGCAGTACTTC
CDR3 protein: CASKREGGTGEQYF

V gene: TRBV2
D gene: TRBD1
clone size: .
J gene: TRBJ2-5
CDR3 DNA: TGTGCCAGCAGTCAGGACAGGGCAGCCGGAGAGACCCAGTACTTC
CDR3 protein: CASSQDRAAGETQYF

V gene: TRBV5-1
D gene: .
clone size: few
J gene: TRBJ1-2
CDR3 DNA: TGCGCCAGCAGCTTGGAGGAGGCGAACTATGGCTACACCTTC
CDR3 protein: CASSLEEANYGYTF